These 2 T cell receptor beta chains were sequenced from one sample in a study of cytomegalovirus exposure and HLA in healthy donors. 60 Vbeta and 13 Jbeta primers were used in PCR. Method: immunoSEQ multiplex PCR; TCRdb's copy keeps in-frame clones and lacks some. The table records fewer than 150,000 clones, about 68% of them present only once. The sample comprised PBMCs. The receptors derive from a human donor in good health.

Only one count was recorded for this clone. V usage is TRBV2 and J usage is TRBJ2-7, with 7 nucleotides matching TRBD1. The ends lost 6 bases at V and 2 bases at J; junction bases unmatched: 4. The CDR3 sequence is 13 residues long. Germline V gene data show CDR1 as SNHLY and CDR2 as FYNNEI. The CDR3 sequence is CASRGDSTYEQYF. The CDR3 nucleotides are TGTGCCAGCAGGGGGGACAGTACCTACGAGCAGTACTTC.

The CDR3 DNA reads TGCGCCAGCAGCCCTGCGACACCCTACGAGCAGTACTTC. It translates to CASSPATPYEQYF. This chain uses TRBV5-1 with TRBJ2-7; D remains unclear. V was clipped by 4 bases and J by 2 bases, with 10 bases between them. CDR1 is SGHRS, CDR2 YFSETQ, per germline. The length of the CDR3 is 13 residues. The variable domain in full, completed from reference TRBV5-1 and TRBJ2-7, reads KAGVTQTPRYLIKTRGQQVTLSCSPISGHRSVSWYQQTPGQGLQFLFEYFSETQRNKGNFPGRFSGRQFSNSRSEMNVSTLELGDSALYLCASSPATPYEQYFGPGTRLTVT.